These 30 T cell receptor beta chains were sequenced from one sample in a study of human T cells and chemical hapten exposure. Specified time point: healthy volunteer bleed at 6 weeks. Total RNA was extracted from unfractionated whole blood. MiXCR was run by TCRdb on the RACE reads, yielding one entry per CDR3 protein. The table records more than 75,000 distinct CDR3 sequences, over 8.5% of them present only once. The sample taken for sequencing was whole blood. The receptors were sampled from a male donor in good health. Some clones in this sample may be carry-over from other donors' samples.

This chain joins TRBV12-3 or TRBV12-4 and TRBJ2-1, with 9 bases lining up with TRBD2. CDR3 length: 13 amino acids. The V and J ends lost 2 bases and 8 bases, in that order; junction bases with no gene match: 1. CDR3 nucleotides: TGTGCCAGCAGTTTATCTAGCGGGGATGAGCAGTTCTTC. Amino acid sequence: CASSLSSGDEQFF.

The sample holds a few counts of this clonotype. CDR3 sequence: CAISRQPSYEQYF. As DNA, the CDR3 is TGTGCCATCAGTCGACAACCGTCCTACGAGCAGTACTTC. The chain has TRBV10-3 and TRBJ2-7; no definite D call. This CDR3 is built from 13 residues. V lost 5 bases and J lost 1, with 9 bases in between. Germline V gene data show CDR1 as ENHRY and CDR2 as SYGVKD.

Here the CDR3 reads CSVVSNRGSSGANVLTF. DNA of the CDR3: TGCAGCGTTGTCTCCAACAGGGGATCCTCTGGGGCCAACGTCCTGACTTTC. This chain joins TRBV29-1 and TRBJ2-6; 7 positions agree with TRBD1. This CDR3 has 17 amino acids. The junction had 9 bases not matched to a gene; V was cut back by 4 bases and J by 0 bases. CDR1 is SQVTM and CDR2 is ANQGSEA in the germline V gene. The full variable domain, in which reference TRBV29-1 and TRBJ2-6 provide the parts outside the CDR3, is SAVISQKPSRDICQRGTSLTIQCQVDSQVTMMFWYRQQPGQSLTLIATANQGSEATYESGFVIDKFPISRPNLTFSTLTVSNMSPEDSSIYLCSVVSNRGSSGANVLTFGAGSRLTVL.

This clonotype was found a few times. The rearrangement joins TRBV4-2 to TRBJ2-2, with 7 bases lining up with TRBD1. V trimming: 2 bases; J trimming: 0 bases; junction bases outside the gene matches: 9. Germline V gives CDR1 LGHNA, CDR2 YNFKEQ. The CDR3 runs to 18 residues. This CDR3 is CASSQLTRGHANTGELFF. The CDR3 coding sequence is TGTGCCAGCAGCCAATTGACGAGGGGGCACGCGAACACCGGGGAGCTGTTTTTT.

The chain carries TRBV2 and TRBJ2-7; TRBD2 might be the D (5 bases). The V gene lost 2 bases and the J gene lost 2 bases, with 10 bases spanning the gap. The germline CDR1 and CDR2 sequences are SNHLY and FYNNEI. The CDR3 length is 14 residues. This CDR3 is CASSETSTPYEQYF. Here the CDR3 DNA reads TGTGCCAGCAGTGAAACTAGTACCCCCTACGAGCAGTACTTC.

This clonotype was detected only a few times. This sequence joins TRBV12-3 or TRBV12-4 and TRBJ2-3, with TRBD2 identical over 9 bases. This CDR3 has 15 amino acids. The V and J ends lost 2 bases and 6 bases, in that order; junction bases with no gene match: 6. The CDR3 nucleotides read TGTGCCAGCAGTTTATTCGCGGGGGGGCGGGATACGCAGTATTTT. It is translated as CASSLFAGGRDTQYF.

This clonotype has a handful of counts. The genes are TRBV11-2 and TRBJ2-1, with 8 nucleotides matching TRBD2. In germline, CDR1 is SGHAT, CDR2 FQNNGV. After removal of 3 bases from V and 4 bases from J, the junction contained 8 bases not matched to a gene. The CDR3 totals 16 residues. Here the CDR3 DNA reads TGTGCCAGCAGCTTTTTAATGGCGGGGGGTTACAATGAGCAGTTCTTC. Amino acid sequence: CASSFLMAGGYNEQFF. The full variable domain, in which reference TRBV11-2 and TRBJ2-1 provide the parts outside the CDR3, is EAGVAQSPRYKIIEKRQSVAFWCNPISGHATLYWYQQILGQGPKLLIQFQNNGVVDDSQLPKDRFSAERLKGVDSTLKIQPAKLEDSAVYLCASSFLMAGGYNEQFFGPGTRLTVL.

This clonotype was recorded a few times. The chain is built from TRBV2 and TRBJ2-2; TRBD1 aligns across 9 bases. The CDR3 has 16 amino acids. V dropped 2 bases and J dropped 4; count of bases not matched to a gene: 5. From germline, CDR1 is SNHLY and CDR2 FYNNEI. The CDR3 nucleotides read TGTGCCAGCAGTGAAATGACAGGGGGAGCCACCGGGGAGCTGTTTTTT. Translated, it gives CASSEMTGGATGELFF.

This clonotype was seen more than once but under ten times. The gene calls are TRBV5-4 and TRBJ2-2; 8 nucleotides align to TRBD1. Germline V lookup: CDR1 SGHNT, CDR2 YYREEE (reference sequence). The V segment lost 3 bases and the J segment 1 base; nucleotides outside the gene matches: 5. This CDR3 contains 16 residues. DNA for the CDR3: TGTGCCAGCAGCTCCGCCGACAGGGGGAACACCGGGGAGCTGTTTTTT. Translating it yields CASSSADRGNTGELFF.

The genes are TRBV18 and TRBJ2-7; tentative D call: TRBD2 (6 bases). The CDR3 has 14 residues. Per germline, CDR1 KGHSH and CDR2 LQKENI. V was shortened by 2 bases and J by 6 bases, with 14 bases between the two germline ends. CDR3: CASSPRRETGEQYF. In nucleotides, the CDR3 is TGTGCCAGCTCACCAAGGAGGGAGACGGGCGAGCAGTACTTC.

This clonotype has only a few counts. This rearrangement joins TRBV20-1 to TRBJ2-3; 9 bases agree with TRBD2. This CDR3 has 16 amino acids. CDR1 is DFQATT, CDR2 SNEGSKA, per germline (reference sequence). With V trimmed by 0 bases and J by 4 bases, 8 bases remained unmatched. The CDR3 spells CSARDSERGVSDTQYF. CDR3 in DNA: TGCAGTGCTAGAGATTCCGAGCGGGGGGTCTCAGATACGCAGTATTTT.

This clonotype has more than one count but fewer than ten. The rearrangement links TRBV6-5 to TRBJ1-2; the match to TRBD1 covers 9 bases. CDR3 length equals 14 residues. In germline, CDR1 is MNHEY, CDR2 SVGAGI. The J segment lost 7 bases and the V segment lost 5 bases, leaving 8 bases of the junction unmatched. In DNA, the CDR3 is TGTGCCAGCAGTCATGAAACAGGGGGCTTTGGCTACACCTTC. Its protein is CASSHETGGFGYTF.

Only a few counts were recorded for this clonotype. The J gene is TRBJ1-2, the V gene TRBV29-1; D ambiguous. The CDR3 loop spans 12 amino acids. Germline V gene data show CDR1 as SQVTM and CDR2 as ANQGSEA. The V and J ends lost 5 bases and 4 bases respectively, with 11 bases between them. This chain's CDR3 is CSVRTTSYGYTF. The CDR3 DNA reads as TGCAGCGTTAGGACGACAAGCTATGGCTACACCTTC. The full variable domain, completed using reference TRBV29-1 and TRBJ1-2, is SAVISQKPSRDICQRGTSLTIQCQVDSQVTMMFWYRQQPGQSLTLIATANQGSEATYESGFVIDKFPISRPNLTFSTLTVSNMSPEDSSIYLCSVRTTSYGYTFGSGTRLTVV.

The V call is TRBV6-5, the J call TRBJ1-2, with D possibly matching TRBD1 (6 bases). The V end was cut by 2 bases, the J end by 7 bases, with 11 bases between. This CDR3 is built from 13 residues. Germline values: CDR1 MNHEY, CDR2 SVGAGI. The CDR3 DNA reads TGTGCCAGCAGTTACAGGGGGTTTTTTGGCTACACCTTC. Its protein product is CASSYRGFFGYTF.

The V gene is TRBV10-3, the J gene TRBJ1-1; no reliable D call. There are 12 residues in the CDR3. V lost 6 bases, J lost 1 base, and 6 bases lay in between. Germline V lookup: CDR1 ENHRY, CDR2 SYGVKD. The CDR3 protein is CAIRKGNTEAFF. CDR3 in DNA: TGTGCCATCAGAAAGGGGAACACTGAAGCTTTCTTT.

This chain links TRBV29-1 with TRBJ2-3; 14 bases map to TRBD2. V gave up 3 bases and J gave up 3 bases; unmatched junction bases: 8. Germline V gene sequence: CDR1 SQVTM, CDR2 ANQGSEA. The CDR3 sequence is 17 residues long. The CDR3 nucleotides read TGCAGCGTTGAGTATGGGACTAGCGGGGGTTCAACAGATACGCAGTATTTT. Protein sequence: CSVEYGTSGGSTDTQYF.

This clonotype was counted only a few times. The chain uses TRBV5-5 and TRBJ2-7; no definite D call. In germline, CDR1 is SGHKS, CDR2 YYEKEE (reference sequence). V lost 0 bases and J 6 bases, leaving 10 bases between the germline ends. This CDR3 comprises 13 residues. The CDR3 loop is CASSLENLSEQYF. The DNA of the CDR3 is TGTGCCAGCAGCTTGGAAAACCTGAGCGAGCAGTACTTC.

The chain joins TRBV2 to TRBJ2-5, with D unclear. The CDR3 extends over 13 amino acids. CDR1 SNHLY and CDR2 FYNNEI come from the germline V gene. Trimming took off 3 bases at V and 4 bases at J, with 9 bases between the two ends. CDR3 DNA: TGTGCCAGCAGTGACGGAAGGTTAGAGACCCAGTACTTC. Translated, it gives CASSDGRLETQYF.

Many counts were recorded for this clonotype. The J gene is TRBJ1-2, the V gene TRBV12-3 or TRBV12-4; possibly TRBD1 for D (5 bases). Trimming removed 5 bases at V and 8 bases at J, with 12 bases between. CDR3 length: 12 amino acids. CDR3 protein: CASSNTRGGYTF. Here the CDR3 DNA reads TGTGCCAGCAGTAACACTAGGGGCGGCTACACCTTC.

The CDR3 is CASSSSGTSGAPSTDTQYF. CDR3 bases: TGTGCCAGCAGTTCCTCCGGGACTAGCGGGGCTCCAAGCACAGATACGCAGTATTTT. The genes are TRBV2 and TRBJ2-3; 13 bases are shared with TRBD2. The germline V gene encodes CDR1 SNHLY and CDR2 FYNNEI. The V segment lost 5 bases and the J segment 0 bases; nucleotides outside the gene matches: 11. The CDR3 runs 19 residues. Complete variable domain (other parts from reference TRBV2 and TRBJ2-3): EPEVTQTPSHQVTQMGQEVILRCVPISNHLYFYWYRQILGQKVEFLVSFYNNEISEKSEIFDDQFSVERPDGSNFTLKIRSTKLEDSAMYFCASSSSGTSGAPSTDTQYFGPGTRLTVL.

This clonotype was picked up many times. This chain uses TRBV10-3 with TRBJ2-7; unclear D gene. Germline CDR1 reads ENHRY; CDR2 reads SYGVKD. This CDR3 comprises 13 residues. The germline V and J ends were trimmed by 3 bases and 2 bases, with 8 bases remaining between them. CDR3 amino acids: CAISDGLAYEQYF. The CDR3, as DNA: TGTGCCATCAGTGACGGGCTAGCCTACGAGCAGTACTTC.

This clonotype was seen a few times. This chain connects TRBV6-5 to TRBJ2-3; no clear D. The germline V and J ends were trimmed by 0 bases and 1 base, with 14 bases remaining between them. There are 17 residues in the CDR3. Germline V lookup: CDR1 MNHEY, CDR2 SVGAGI. The chain's CDR3 is CASSYSRAGSRTDTQYF. In nucleotides, the CDR3 is TGTGCCAGCAGTTACTCGCGCGCCGGGTCCCGCACAGATACGCAGTATTTT.

The rearrangement links TRBV27 to TRBJ1-4, with D hard to call. This CDR3 has 15 residues. The germline V gene encodes CDR1 MNHEY and CDR2 SMNVEV (reference sequence). Trimming left V 0 bases short and J 0 bases short, with 5 bases between. CDR3 amino acids: CASSLSSATNEKLFF. The CDR3, as DNA: TGTGCCAGCAGTTTATCGAGCGCAACTAATGAAAAACTGTTTTTT.

This chain connects TRBV15 to TRBJ2-1; 14 positions match TRBD2. The ends lost 6 bases at V and 9 bases at J; junction bases unmatched: 19. This CDR3 has 19 amino acids. Looked up from germline, CDR1 is LNHNV and CDR2 is YYDKDF (reference sequence). CDR3 loop: CATSPGTGRTSGGFGEQFF. Here the CDR3 DNA reads TGTGCCACCAGTCCGGGGACAGGGAGGACTAGCGGGGGGTTTGGTGAGCAGTTCTTC.

In regard to this clonotype: A read error is possible here, since a much larger clone lies one base away. The V gene is TRBV3-1, the J gene TRBJ1-6, with D perhaps TRBD1 (6 bases). This CDR3 is built from 15 residues. Germline values: CDR1 LGHDT, CDR2 YNNKEL (reference sequence). CDR3 sequence: CASGQLRRGHSPLHF. Written as DNA, the CDR3 is TGTGCCAGCGGCCAATTACGCAGGGGACATTCACCCCTCCACTTT. Together with reference TRBV3-1 and TRBJ1-6, the CDR3 gives the full variable domain: DTAVSQTPKYLVTQMGNDKSIKCEQNLGHDTMYWYKQDSKKFLKIMFSYNNKELIINETVPNRFSPKSPDKAHLNLHINSLELGDSAVYFCASGQLRRGHSPLHFGNGTRLTVT.

This clonotype was detected a few times. In DNA, the CDR3 is TGTGCCAGCATTACTAGCGGGTCCCCCCTTGAGCAGTACTTC. It encodes CASITSGSPLEQYF. The rearrangement joins TRBV28 to TRBJ2-7, with TRBD2 matching 9 bases. The trim removed 7 bases at V and 7 bases at J, leaving 11 bases unmatched. CDR3 length: 14 residues. Germline lookup yields CDR1 MDHEN and CDR2 SYDVKM.

This clonotype was counted between two and nine times. The chain joins TRBV30 to TRBJ2-3; 10 positions agree with TRBD2. This CDR3 contains 15 residues. V was pared by 2 bases and J by 5 bases, with 7 bases of the junction left unmatched. In germline, CDR1 is GTSNPN, CDR2 SVGIG (reference sequence). The CDR3 is CAWSSGAGGRDTQYF. CDR3 nucleotides: TGTGCCTGGAGTTCCGGAGCGGGAGGGCGAGATACGCAGTATTTT.

The chain joins TRBV4-3 to TRBJ2-1, with D hard to call. The germline V and J ends were trimmed by 0 bases and 4 bases, with 7 bases remaining between them. The CDR3 extends over 14 amino acids. Germline lookup yields CDR1 LGHNA and CDR2 YSLEER. DNA of the CDR3: TGCGCCAGCAGCCAAGATCTCGGATACAATGAGCAGTTCTTC. This sequence encodes CASSQDLGYNEQFF.

The chain carries TRBV4-3 and TRBJ2-2; D is undetermined. Between the trimmed V and J ends, which lost 0 bases and 0 bases, there was a span of 8 bases. The CDR3 has 16 amino acids. Germline V gives CDR1 LGHNA, CDR2 YSLEER. DNA of the CDR3: TGCGCCAGCAGCCAAGATCGGCGGTCGAACACCGGGGAGCTGTTTTTT. It yields the protein CASSQDRRSNTGELFF.

This clonotype was observed a few times. V and J are TRBV5-1 and TRBJ2-3, with 9 nucleotides matching TRBD1. This CDR3 has 14 amino acids. From germline, CDR1 is SGHRS and CDR2 YFSETQ. Losses at the gene ends were 3 bases for V and 3 bases for J; bases not matched to a gene: 2. In DNA, the CDR3 is TGCGCCAGCAGCTCGGGACAGGGAACAGATACGCAGTATTTT. It yields the protein CASSSGQGTDTQYF.